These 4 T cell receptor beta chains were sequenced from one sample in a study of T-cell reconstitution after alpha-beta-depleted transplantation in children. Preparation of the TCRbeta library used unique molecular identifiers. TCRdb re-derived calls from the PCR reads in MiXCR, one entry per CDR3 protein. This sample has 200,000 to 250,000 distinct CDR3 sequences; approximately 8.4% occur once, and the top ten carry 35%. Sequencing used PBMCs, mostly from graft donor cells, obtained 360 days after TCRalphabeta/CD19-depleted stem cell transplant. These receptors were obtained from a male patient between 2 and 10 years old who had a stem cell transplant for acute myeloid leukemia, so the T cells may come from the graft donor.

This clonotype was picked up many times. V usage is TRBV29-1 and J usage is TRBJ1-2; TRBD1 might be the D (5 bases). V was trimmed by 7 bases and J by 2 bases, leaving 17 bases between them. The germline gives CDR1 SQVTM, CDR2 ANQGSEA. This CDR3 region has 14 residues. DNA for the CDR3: TGCAGCGCCGACAGCTACCCCTTGAACTATGGCTACACCTTC. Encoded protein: CSADSYPLNYGYTF.

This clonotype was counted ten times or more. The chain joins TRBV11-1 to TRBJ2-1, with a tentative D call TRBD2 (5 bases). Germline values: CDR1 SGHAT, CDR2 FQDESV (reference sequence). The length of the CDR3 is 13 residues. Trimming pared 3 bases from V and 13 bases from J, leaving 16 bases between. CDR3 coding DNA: TGTGCCAGCAGCTTCGGGGTCCGGGGATCACAGTTCTTC. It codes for CASSFGVRGSQFF.

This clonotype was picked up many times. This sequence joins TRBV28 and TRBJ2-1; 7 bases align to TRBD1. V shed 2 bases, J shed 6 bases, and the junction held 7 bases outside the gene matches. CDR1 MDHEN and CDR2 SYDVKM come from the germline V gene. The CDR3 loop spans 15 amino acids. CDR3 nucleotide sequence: TGTGCCAGCAGTTTACTACAGGGGTCGGTCAATGAGCAGTTCTTC. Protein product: CASSLLQGSVNEQFF.

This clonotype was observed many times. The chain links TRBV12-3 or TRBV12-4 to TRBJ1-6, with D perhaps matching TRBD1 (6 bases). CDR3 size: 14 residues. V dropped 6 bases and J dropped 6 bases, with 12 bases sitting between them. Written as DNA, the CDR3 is TGTGCCAGCAGCAGGACAGTCTCTAATTCACCCCTCCACTTT. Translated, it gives CASSRTVSNSPLHF.